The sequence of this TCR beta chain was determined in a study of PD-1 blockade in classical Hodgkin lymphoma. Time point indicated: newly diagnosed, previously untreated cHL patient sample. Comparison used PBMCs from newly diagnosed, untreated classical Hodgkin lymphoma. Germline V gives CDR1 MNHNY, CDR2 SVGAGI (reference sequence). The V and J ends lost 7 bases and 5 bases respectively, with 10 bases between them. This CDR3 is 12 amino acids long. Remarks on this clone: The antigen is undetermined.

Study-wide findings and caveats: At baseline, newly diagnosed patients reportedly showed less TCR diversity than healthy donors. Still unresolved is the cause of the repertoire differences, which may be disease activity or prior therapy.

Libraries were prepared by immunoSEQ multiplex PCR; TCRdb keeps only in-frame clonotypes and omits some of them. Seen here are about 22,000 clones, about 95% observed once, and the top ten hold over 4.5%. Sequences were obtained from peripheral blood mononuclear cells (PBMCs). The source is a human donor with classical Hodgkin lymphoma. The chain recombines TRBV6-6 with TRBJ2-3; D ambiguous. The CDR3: CASNHVKDTQYF. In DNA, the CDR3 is TGTGCCAGCAACCACGTGAAAGATACGCAGTATTTT.